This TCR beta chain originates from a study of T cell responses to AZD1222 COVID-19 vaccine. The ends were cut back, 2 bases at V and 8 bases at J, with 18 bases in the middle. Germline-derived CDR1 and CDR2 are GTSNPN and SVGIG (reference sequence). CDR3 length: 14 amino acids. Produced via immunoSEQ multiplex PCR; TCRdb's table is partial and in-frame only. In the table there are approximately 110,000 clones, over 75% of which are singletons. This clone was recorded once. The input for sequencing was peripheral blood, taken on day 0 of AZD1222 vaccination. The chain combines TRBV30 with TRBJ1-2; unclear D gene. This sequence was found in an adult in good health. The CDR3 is CAWSQLVGNGGYTF. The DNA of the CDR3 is TGTGCCTGGAGTCAATTAGTGGGGAACGGCGGCTACACCTTC.